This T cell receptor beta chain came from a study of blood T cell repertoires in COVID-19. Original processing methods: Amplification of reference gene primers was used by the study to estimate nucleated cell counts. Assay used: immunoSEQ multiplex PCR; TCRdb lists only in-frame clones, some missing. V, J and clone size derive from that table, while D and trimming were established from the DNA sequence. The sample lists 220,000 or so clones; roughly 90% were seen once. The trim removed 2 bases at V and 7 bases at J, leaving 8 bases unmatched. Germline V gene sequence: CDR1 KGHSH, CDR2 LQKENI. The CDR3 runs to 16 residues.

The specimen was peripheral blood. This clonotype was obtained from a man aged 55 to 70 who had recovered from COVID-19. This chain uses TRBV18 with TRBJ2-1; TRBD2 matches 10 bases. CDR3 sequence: CASSPVLAGESNEQFF. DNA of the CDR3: TGTGCCAGCTCACCAGTCCTAGCGGGAGAGTCTAATGAGCAGTTCTTC.